The following is a TCR beta chain sequence with its context. The same CDR3 arises from other DNA sequences in this sample as well. The CDR3 spans 11 residues. V lost 0 bases and J lost 7, with 6 bases in between. Germline loops: CDR1 GTSNPN, CDR2 SVGIG (reference sequence). These data are taken from a study of control samples from healthy donors and cancer patients. Here immunoSEQ multiplex PCR was the method, and the copy in TCRdb shows in-frame clones only, minus some. The top ten clones hold about 1.3% of a sample with tens of thousands of clones, 80% to 95% of them seen once. The sequence was collected from a woman in her forties with lung cancer. The chain couples TRBV30 to TRBJ1-2; D gene uncertain. Sequenced: PBMCs. CDR3 in amino acids: CAWSVLSGYTF. The CDR3 coding sequence is TGTGCCTGGAGTGTATTAAGTGGCTACACCTTC.